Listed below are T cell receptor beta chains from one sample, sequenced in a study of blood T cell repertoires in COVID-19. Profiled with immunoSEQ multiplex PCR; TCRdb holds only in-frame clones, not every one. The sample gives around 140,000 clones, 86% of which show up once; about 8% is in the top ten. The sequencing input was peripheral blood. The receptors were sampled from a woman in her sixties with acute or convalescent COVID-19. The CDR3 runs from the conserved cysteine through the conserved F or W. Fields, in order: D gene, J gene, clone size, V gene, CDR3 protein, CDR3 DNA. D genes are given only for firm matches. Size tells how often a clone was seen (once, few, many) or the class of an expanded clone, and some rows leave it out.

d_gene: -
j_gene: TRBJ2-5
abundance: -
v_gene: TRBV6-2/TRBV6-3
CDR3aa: CASSHDRIETQYF
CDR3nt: TGTGCCAGCAGCCATGACAGGATAGAGACCCAGTACTTC

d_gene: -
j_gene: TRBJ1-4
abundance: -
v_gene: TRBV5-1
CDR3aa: CASSFDRATNEKLFF
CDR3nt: TGCGCCAGCAGCTTTGACAGAGCAACTAATGAAAAACTGTTTTTT

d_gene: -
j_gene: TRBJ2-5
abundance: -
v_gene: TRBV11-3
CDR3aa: CASSLDLGRQETQYF
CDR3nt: TGTGCCAGCAGCTTAGATCTTGGCCGTCAAGAGACCCAGTACTTC

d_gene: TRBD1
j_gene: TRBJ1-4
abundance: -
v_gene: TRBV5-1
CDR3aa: CASGLLTGANEKLFF
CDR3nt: TGCGCCAGCGGGCTGCTGACAGGGGCGAATGAAAAACTGTTTTTT

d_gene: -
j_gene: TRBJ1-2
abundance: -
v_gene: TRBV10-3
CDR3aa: CATEYQRAGHYGYTF
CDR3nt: TGTGCCACCGAGTATCAGAGAGCGGGGCACTATGGCTACACCTTC

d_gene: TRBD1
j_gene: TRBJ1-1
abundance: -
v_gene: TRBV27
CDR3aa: CASSFGTGSTEAFF
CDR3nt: TGTGCCAGCAGTTTCGGGACAGGTTCCACTGAAGCTTTCTTT

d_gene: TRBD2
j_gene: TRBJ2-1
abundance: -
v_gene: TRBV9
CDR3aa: CASSVEGGLAGNNEQFF
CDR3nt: TGTGCCAGCAGCGTAGAAGGGGGACTAGCGGGTAACAATGAGCAGTTCTTC

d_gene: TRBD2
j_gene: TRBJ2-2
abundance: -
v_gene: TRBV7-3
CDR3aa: CASSPRASGGAFFF
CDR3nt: TGTGCCAGCAGCCCTAGGGCTAGCGGGGGGGCGTTCTTTTTT

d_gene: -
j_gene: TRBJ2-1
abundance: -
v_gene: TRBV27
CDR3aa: CASSLRARDSEQFF
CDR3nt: TGTGCCAGCAGTTTAAGGGCCAGGGATAGTGAGCAGTTCTTC

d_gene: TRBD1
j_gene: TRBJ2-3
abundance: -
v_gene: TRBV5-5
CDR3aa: CASSGTGAVFDTQYF
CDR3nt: TGTGCCAGCAGCGGAACAGGGGCGGTGTTCGATACGCAGTATTTT

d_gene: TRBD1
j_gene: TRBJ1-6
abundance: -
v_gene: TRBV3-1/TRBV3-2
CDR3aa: CASSQTGESYNSPLHF
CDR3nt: TGTGCCAGCAGCCAGACAGGGGAGTCCTATAATTCACCCCTCCACTTT

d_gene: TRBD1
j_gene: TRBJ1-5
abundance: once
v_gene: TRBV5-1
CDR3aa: CASSLSGQLYQPQHF
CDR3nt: TGCGCCAGCAGCTTGTCGGGACAGCTGTATCAGCCCCAGCATTTT

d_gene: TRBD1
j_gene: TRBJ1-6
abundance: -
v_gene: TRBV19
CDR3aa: CASRPTGTRNSPLHF
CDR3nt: TGTGCCAGTAGGCCGACAGGGACGAGGAATTCACCCCTCCACTTT

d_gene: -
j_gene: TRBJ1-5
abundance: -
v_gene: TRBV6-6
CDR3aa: CASSQLGGQPQHF
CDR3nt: TGTGCCAGCAGTCAGCTCGGGGGTCAGCCCCAGCATTTT

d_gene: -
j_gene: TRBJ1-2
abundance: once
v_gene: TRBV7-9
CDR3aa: CASSLEAGHGYTF
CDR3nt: TGTGCCAGCAGCTTAGAGGCGGGACATGGCTACACCTTC

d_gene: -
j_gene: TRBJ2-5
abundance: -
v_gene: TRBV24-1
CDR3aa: CATSVAGGYQETQYF
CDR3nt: TGTGCCACCAGTGTCGCAGGGGGGTACCAAGAGACCCAGTACTTC

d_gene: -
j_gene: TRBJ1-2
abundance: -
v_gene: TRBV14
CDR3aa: CASSQQGWYGYTF
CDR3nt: TGTGCCAGCAGCCAACAGGGGTGGTATGGCTACACCTTC

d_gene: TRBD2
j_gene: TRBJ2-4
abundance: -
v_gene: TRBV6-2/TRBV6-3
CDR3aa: CASSTTSGGATGNIQYF
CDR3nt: TGTGCCAGCAGTACGACTAGCGGGGGGGCCACGGGAAACATTCAGTACTTC

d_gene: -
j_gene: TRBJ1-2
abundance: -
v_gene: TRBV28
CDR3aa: CASSSGSIANYGYTF
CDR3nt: TGTGCCAGCAGCTCGGGGAGCATAGCTAACTATGGCTACACCTTC

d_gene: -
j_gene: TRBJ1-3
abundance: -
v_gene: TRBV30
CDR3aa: CAWSVDRAGNTIYF
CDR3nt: TGTGCCTGGAGTGTGGACAGAGCTGGAAACACCATATATTTT

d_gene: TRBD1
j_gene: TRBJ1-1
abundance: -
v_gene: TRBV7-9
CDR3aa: CASSLVGTGVKNTEAFF
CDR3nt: TGTGCCAGCAGCTTAGTTGGGACAGGGGTTAAGAACACTGAAGCTTTCTTT

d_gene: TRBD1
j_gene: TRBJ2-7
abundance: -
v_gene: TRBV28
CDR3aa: CASRGQGPLYEQYF
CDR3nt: TGTGCCAGCAGGGGACAGGGACCCCTCTACGAGCAGTACTTC

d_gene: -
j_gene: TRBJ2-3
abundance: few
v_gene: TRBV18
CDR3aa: CASSPRKSLPDTQYF
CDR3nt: TGTGCCAGCTCACCGAGGAAGAGCTTACCAGATACGCAGTATTTT

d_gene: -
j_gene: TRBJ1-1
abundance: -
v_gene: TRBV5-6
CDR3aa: CASNPPLSNTEAFF
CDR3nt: TGTGCCAGCAACCCCCCCCTGAGTAACACTGAAGCTTTCTTT

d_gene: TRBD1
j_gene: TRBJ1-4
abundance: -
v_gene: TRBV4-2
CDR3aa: CASGLLDRNFEKLFF
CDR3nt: TGTGCCAGCGGGCTATTGGACAGGAATTTTGAAAAACTGTTTTTT

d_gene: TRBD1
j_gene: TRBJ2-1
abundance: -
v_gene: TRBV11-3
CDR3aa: CASSLGPAGGSSYNEQFF
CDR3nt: TGTGCCAGCAGCTTAGGTCCAGCAGGGGGTAGCTCCTACAATGAGCAGTTCTTC

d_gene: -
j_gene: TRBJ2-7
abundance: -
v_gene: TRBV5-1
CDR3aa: CASTLGTSSYEQYF
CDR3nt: TGCGCCAGCACCCTGGGGACTTCCTCCTACGAGCAGTACTTC

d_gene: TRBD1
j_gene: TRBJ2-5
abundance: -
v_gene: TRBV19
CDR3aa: CASSIAAGGTKTQYF
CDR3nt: TGTGCCAGTAGTATAGCGGCAGGGGGTACAAAGACCCAGTACTTC

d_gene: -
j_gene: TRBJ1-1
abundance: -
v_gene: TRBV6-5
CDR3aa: CASSYSSRTEAFF
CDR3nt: TGTGCCAGCAGTTACTCGTCTCGCACTGAAGCTTTCTTT

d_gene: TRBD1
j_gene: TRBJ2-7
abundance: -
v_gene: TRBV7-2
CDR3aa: CASSLRDRGAYEQYF
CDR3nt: TGTGCCAGCAGCTTAAGGGACAGGGGGGCCTACGAGCAGTACTTC

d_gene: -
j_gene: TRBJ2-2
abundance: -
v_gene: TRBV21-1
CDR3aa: CATRSGDRGWNTGELFF
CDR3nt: TGTGCCACCCGGTCTGGGGACAGGGGGTGGAACACCGGGGAGCTGTTTTTT

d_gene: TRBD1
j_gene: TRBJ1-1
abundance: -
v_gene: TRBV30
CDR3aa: CAWSVRWDRDTEAFF
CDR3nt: TGTGCCTGGAGCGTGAGATGGGACAGGGACACTGAAGCTTTCTTT

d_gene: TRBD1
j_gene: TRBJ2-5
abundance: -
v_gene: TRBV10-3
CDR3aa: CAISRTGQETQYF
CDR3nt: TGTGCCATCAGCCGGACAGGGCAAGAGACCCAGTACTTC

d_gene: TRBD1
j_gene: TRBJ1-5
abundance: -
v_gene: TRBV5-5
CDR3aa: CASSLGAAGGPLQQPQHF
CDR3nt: TGTGCCAGCAGCTTGGGGGCGGCAGGGGGCCCCTTGCAACAGCCCCAGCATTTT

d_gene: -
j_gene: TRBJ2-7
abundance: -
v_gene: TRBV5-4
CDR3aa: CASSLSGRWSYEQYF
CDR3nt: TGTGCCAGCAGCTTGTCAGGGCGATGGTCCTACGAGCAGTACTTC

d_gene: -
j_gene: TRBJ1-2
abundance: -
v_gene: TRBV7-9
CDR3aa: CASSLLEAERDYGYTF
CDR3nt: TGTGCCAGCAGCTTACTGGAGGCCGAGCGGGACTATGGCTACACCTTC

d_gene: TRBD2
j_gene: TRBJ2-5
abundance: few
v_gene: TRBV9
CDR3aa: CASSVAGLAEETQYF
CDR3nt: TGTGCCAGCAGCGTAGCGGGACTAGCGGAAGAGACCCAGTACTTC

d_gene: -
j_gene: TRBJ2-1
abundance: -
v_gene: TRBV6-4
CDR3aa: CASSETSTFSSYNEQFF
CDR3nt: TGTGCCAGCAGTGAAACTAGTACTTTTAGCTCCTACAATGAGCAGTTCTTC

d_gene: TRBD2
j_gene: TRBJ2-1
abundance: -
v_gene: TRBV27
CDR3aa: CASSLLGGGAYNEQFF
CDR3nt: TGTGCCAGCAGTTTATTGGGCGGGGGGGCTTACAATGAGCAGTTCTTC

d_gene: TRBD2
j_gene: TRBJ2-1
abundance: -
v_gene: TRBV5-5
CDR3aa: CASSSGGSSYNEQFF
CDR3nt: TGTGCCAGCAGCTCGGGGGGGAGCTCCTACAATGAGCAGTTCTTC

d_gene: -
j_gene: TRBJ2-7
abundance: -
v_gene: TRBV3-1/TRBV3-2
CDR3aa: CASSQPQGGEQYF
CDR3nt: TGTGCCAGCAGCCAACCACAGGGGGGGGAGCAGTACTTC

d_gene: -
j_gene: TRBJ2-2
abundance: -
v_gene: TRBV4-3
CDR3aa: CASSQVVGTPTGELFF
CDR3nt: TGCGCCAGCAGCCAAGTGGTCGGGACACCCACCGGGGAGCTGTTTTTT

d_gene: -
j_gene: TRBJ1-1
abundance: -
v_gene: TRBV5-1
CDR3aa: CASSWEQGRNTEAFF
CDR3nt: TGCGCCAGCAGCTGGGAACAGGGTAGGAACACTGAAGCTTTCTTT